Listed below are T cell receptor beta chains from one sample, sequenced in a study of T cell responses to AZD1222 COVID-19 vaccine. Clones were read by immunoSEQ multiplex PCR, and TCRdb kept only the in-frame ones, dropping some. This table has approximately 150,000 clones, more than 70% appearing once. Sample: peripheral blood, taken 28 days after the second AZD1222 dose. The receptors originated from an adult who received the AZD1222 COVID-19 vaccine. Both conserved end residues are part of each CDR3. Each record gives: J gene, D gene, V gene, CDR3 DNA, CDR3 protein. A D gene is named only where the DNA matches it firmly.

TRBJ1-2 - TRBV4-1 TGCGCCAGCACCGTGGTAGAGGGGACTAACTATGGCTACACCTTC CASTVVEGTNYGYTF
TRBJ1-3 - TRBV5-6 TGTGCCAGCACAACAAACGGAGCTGGAAACACCATATATTTT CASTTNGAGNTIYF
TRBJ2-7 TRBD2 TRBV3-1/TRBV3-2 TGTGCCAGCAGCCAGGCGGGAGGGCCAAACGAGCAGTACTTC CASSQAGGPNEQYF
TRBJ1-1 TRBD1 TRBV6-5 TGTGCCAGCAGTATGACAGGGTCCACTGAAGCTTTCTTT CASSMTGSTEAFF
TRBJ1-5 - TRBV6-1 TGTGCCAGCAGTGACAGCCGGGCCCAGCATTTT CASSDSRAQHF
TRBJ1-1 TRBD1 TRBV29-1 TGCAGCGCCGGACAGGGACCTGAAGCTTTCTTT CSAGQGPEAFF
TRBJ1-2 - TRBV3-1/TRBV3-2 TGTGCCAGCAGCCCGGGGAGGAACTATGGCTACACCTTC CASSPGRNYGYTF
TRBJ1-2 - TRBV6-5 TGTGCCAGCAGTATCGCCGGGTCCTACTATGGCTACACCTTC CASSIAGSYYGYTF
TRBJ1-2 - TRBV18 TGTGCCAGCTCAATGGGGGCCAACAACTATGGCTACACCTTC CASSMGANNYGYTF
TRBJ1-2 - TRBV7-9 TGTGCCAGCAGCGCGTTTGTGGCCTATGGCTACACCTTC CASSAFVAYGYTF
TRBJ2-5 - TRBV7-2 TGTGCCAGCAGCCGGGACACCCTTCAAGAGACCCAGTACTTC CASSRDTLQETQYF
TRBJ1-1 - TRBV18 TGTGCCAGCTCACCCCTCGCCTCGAACACTGAAGCTTTCTTT CASSPLASNTEAFF
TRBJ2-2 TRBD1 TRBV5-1 TGCGCCAGCAGCGGGACAGGGGTTAGCGGGGAGCTGTTTTTT CASSGTGVSGELFF
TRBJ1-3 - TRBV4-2 TGTGCCAGCAGCCTACAAATTCGACAGGACTCTGGAAACACCATATATTTT CASSLQIRQDSGNTIYF